This TCR beta chain was profiled in a study of cytomegalovirus exposure and HLA in healthy donors. Points from the study as a whole: Rarity marked most TCR sequences, yet some public TCRs occurred in many donors.

Note on this clone: Antigen specificity is unknown.

Primers: 60 Vbeta forward and 13 Jbeta reverse. Some clones are missing from TCRdb's copy, which holds only in-frame ones; the method was immunoSEQ multiplex PCR. The sample has 95,000 or so clones, over 70% seen once. V lost 4 bases to trimming and J lost 6 bases; unmatched junction nucleotides: 6. The CDR3 has 15 amino acids. Looked up from germline, CDR1 is LNHDA and CDR2 is SQIVND (reference sequence). The TCR was taken from a middle-aged woman in good health and CMV-seronegative. The V and J genes are TRBV19 and TRBJ2-2, with TRBD2 identical over 9 bases. The sample taken for sequencing was PBMCs. The CDR3 sequence: CASSNTGLASGELFF. CDR3 coding DNA: TGTGCCAGTAGTAATACCGGACTAGCGTCCGGGGAGCTGTTTTTT.